The clone carrying this T cell receptor (beta chain) turned up a few times. The CDR3 has 16 amino acids. The V gene's germline CDR1 is SGHTA and CDR2 FQGNSA. This entry belongs to a study of Graves' ophthalmopathy and Graves' hyperthyroidism. Scientists amplified the TCR beta CDR3 regions from RNA transcripts. RT-PCR in the first round used HTBI primers; a second-round multiplex PCR followed. Each CDR3 protein gets one entry after TCRdb re-called the multiplex PCR reads with MiXCR. The sample holds around 1,200,000 distinct CDR3 sequences; about two fifths are singletons and the top ten take more than 9.5%.

The rearrangement uses TRBV7-2 and TRBJ2-1; 8 bases fit TRBD2. Near its end, the DNA agrees better with TRBJ2-7, so the J call may be wrong. The sequence derives from an adult man with Graves' hyperthyroidism. Sequences were obtained from peripheral blood or thyroid tissue (not recorded which). The CDR3 DNA reads TGTGCCAGCAGCCCTCGGACTAGCATGCCCCACAATGAGCAGTACTTC. Its protein product is CASSPRTSMPHNEQYF.